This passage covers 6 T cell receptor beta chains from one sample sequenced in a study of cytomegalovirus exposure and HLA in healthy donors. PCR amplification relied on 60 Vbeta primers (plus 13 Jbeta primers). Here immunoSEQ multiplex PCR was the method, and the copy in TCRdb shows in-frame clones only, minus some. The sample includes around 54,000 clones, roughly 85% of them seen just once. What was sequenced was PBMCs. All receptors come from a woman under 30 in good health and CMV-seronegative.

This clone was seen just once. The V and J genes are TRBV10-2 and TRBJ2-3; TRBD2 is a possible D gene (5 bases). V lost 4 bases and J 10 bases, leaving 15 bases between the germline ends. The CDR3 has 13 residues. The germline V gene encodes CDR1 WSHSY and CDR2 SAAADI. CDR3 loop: CASSGASPPPQYF. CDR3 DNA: TGCGCCAGCAGTGGGGCTAGCCCCCCCCCGCAGTATTTT.

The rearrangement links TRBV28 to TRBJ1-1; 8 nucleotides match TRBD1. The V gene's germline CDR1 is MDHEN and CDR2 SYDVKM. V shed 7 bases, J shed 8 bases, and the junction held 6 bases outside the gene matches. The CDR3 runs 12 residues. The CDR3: CASTSDRGEAFF. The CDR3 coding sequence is TGTGCCAGCACCTCAGACAGGGGAGAAGCTTTCTTT.

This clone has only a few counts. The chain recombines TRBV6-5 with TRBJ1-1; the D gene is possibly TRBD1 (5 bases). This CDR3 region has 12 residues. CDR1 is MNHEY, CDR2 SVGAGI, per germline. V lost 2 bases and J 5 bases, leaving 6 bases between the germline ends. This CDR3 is CASSYGGTEAFF. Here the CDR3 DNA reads TGTGCCAGCAGTTACGGGGGGACTGAAGCTTTCTTT.

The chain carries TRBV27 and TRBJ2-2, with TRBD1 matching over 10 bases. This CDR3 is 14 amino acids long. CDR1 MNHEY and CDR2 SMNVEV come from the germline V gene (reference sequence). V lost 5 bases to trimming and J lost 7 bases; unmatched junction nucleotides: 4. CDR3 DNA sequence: TGTGCCAGCAGTCGACAGGGGGCCGGCGGGGAGCTGTTTTTT. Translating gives CASSRQGAGGELFF.

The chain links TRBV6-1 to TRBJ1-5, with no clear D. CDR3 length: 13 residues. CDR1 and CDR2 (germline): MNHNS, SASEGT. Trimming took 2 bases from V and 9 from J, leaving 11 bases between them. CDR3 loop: CASSESRDRPQHF. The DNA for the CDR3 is TGTGCCAGCAGTGAATCGCGGGATCGGCCCCAGCATTTT.

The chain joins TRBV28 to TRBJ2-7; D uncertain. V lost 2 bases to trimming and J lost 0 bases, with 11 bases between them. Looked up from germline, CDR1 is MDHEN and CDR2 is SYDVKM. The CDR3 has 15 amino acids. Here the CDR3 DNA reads TGTGCCAGCAGTTTAGTCTCGGGTGACTCCTACGAGCAGTACTTC. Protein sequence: CASSLVSGDSYEQYF. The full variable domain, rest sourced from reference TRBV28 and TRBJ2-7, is DVKVTQSSRYLVKRTGEKVFLECVQDMDHENMFWYRQDPGLGLRLIYFSYDVKMKEKGDIPEGYSVSREKKERFSLILESASTNQTSMYLCASSLVSGDSYEQYFGPGTRLTVT.